The clone carrying this TCR beta chain was seen a handful of times. The data derive from a study of blood T cell repertoires in COVID-19. As originally analysed: Amplification with reference gene primers provided the estimates of nucleated cell counts. TCRdb's table, derived via immunoSEQ multiplex PCR, lists solely in-frame clones and lacks some. V, J and clone size are those of that table, while D and trimming were read from the DNA. This table has 210,000 or so clones, 80% appearing once. With 5 bases clipped from V and 5 bases from J, the junction kept 7 bases outside the gene matches. The CDR3 is made up of 14 amino acids. CDR1 is LNHDA and CDR2 is SQIVND in the germline V gene (reference sequence).

This clonotype was obtained from a woman aged 40 to 50 with acute COVID-19. The gene calls are TRBV19 and TRBJ2-7, with TRBD2 identical over 9 bases. The sample taken for sequencing was PBMCs or T cells enriched from blood (not recorded which). The CDR3 spells CASSPGLANHEQYF. The CDR3 DNA reads TGTGCCAGTAGTCCGGGACTAGCTAACCACGAGCAGTACTTC.